A single sample gave rise to the 28 T cell receptor beta chains below, sequenced in a study of graft-versus-host responses after intestinal transplantation (dated by TCRdb to the early 2020s). This specimen's time point label, interpreted: cells obtained before transplantation from donor or recipient. Receptor amplification or capture employed the immunoSEQ multiplex PCR assay. TCRdb provides this immuneACCESS table in a form limited to in-frame rearrangements. Some clones are lacking; in checked studies, under half of them reflect an unresolved V gene, and why the rest are absent is not known. The sample profile shows some 22,000 clones; 50% to 65% of them were found once. The ten largest make up under 1.2% of the sample. This sample comprised alloreactive CD4+ T cells from a mixed lymphocyte reaction culture, obtained before intestinal transplant. This sample's cell subset or site label indicates: CFSE-low proliferating T cells sorted from approximately 6-day pre-transplant mixed lymphocyte reaction (GvH or HvG direction). The receptors were gathered from a human patient who received an intestinal transplant.

The rearrangement joins TRBV5-1 to TRBJ1-1, with 7 bases matching TRBD1. V was clipped by 3 bases and J by 6 bases; unmatched bases: 5. The germline V gene has CDR1 SGHRS and CDR2 YFSETQ. The CDR3 loop spans 13 amino acids. The CDR3 region is CASSSARGAEAFF. The CDR3 region has the DNA TGCGCCAGCAGCTCGGCCAGGGGGGCTGAAGCTTTCTTT.

This chain uses TRBV7-2 with TRBJ1-1, with unresolved D. Trimming took 2 bases from V and 1 from J, leaving 8 bases between them. The CDR3 has 14 amino acids. Germline-derived CDR1 and CDR2 are SGHTA and FQGNSA. In nucleotides, the CDR3 is TGTGCCAGCAGCTTATGGGCAGGGAACACTGAAGCTTTCTTT. Translated, it gives CASSLWAGNTEAFF.

As DNA, the CDR3 is TGTGCCAGCGGGGACACCCAGGGGAACTATGGCTACACCTTC. It is translated as CASGDTQGNYGYTF. The chain combines TRBV9 with TRBJ1-2, with D possibly being TRBD1 (6 bases). The CDR3 covers 14 residues. Per the germline V gene, CDR1 is SGDLS and CDR2 is YYNGEE. V was pared by 7 bases and J by 2 bases, with 15 bases between.

The rearrangement uses TRBV7-2 and TRBJ1-3; 8 nucleotides match TRBD1. CDR3 length: 14 residues. Germline values: CDR1 SGHTA, CDR2 FQGNSA. J lost 7 bases, V lost 5 bases, and 7 bases had no gene match. In nucleotides, the CDR3 is TGTGCCAGCAGCGCCCTGACAGGGGCGAACACCATATATTTT. Its protein product is CASSALTGANTIYF.

This clone occurred a few times. The V call is TRBV28, the J call TRBJ2-7, with 12 bases identical to TRBD2. The CDR3 extends over 15 amino acids. Trimming removed 4 bases from V and 6 bases from J; junction bases left unmatched: 7. Germline V gene data show CDR1 as MDHEN and CDR2 as SYDVKM. CDR3 residues: CASSSQTSGRSEQYF. For the CDR3, the DNA is TGTGCCAGCAGTTCCCAGACTAGCGGGAGAAGCGAGCAGTACTTC.

CDR3 sequence: CASSRIAGSSYNEQFF. The CDR3, as DNA: TGCGCCAGCAGCAGAATAGCGGGCAGCTCCTACAATGAGCAGTTCTTC. The chain joins TRBV5-1 to TRBJ2-1; 7 positions match TRBD2. CDR1 and CDR2 (germline): SGHRS, YFSETQ. The CDR3 sequence is 16 residues long. V trimming: 4 bases; J trimming: 0 bases; junction bases outside the gene matches: 7.

The rearrangement links TRBV6-5 to TRBJ1-1; perhaps TRBD1 as D (6 bases). The ends were cut back, 4 bases at V and 7 bases at J, with 19 bases in the middle. The CDR3 has 15 residues. The V gene's germline CDR1 is MNHEY and CDR2 SVGAGI. This chain's CDR3 is CASSSMGAAQNEAFF. Here the CDR3 DNA reads TGTGCCAGCAGTTCCATGGGGGCAGCGCAGAATGAAGCTTTCTTT.

This chain joins TRBV10-1 and TRBJ2-1; TRBD2 matches at 10 bases. J lost 1 base, V lost 8 bases, and 8 bases had no gene match. The CDR3 is 16 residues long. Germline CDR1 and CDR2: WNHNN and SYGVQD (reference sequence). The CDR3 DNA reads as TGCGCCAGCTGTACTAGCGGGGAAGAGTCCTACAATGAGCAGTTCTTC. As protein: CASCTSGEESYNEQFF.

This clone was seen more than once but under ten times. The V gene is TRBV30, the J gene TRBJ1-1; weak D call: TRBD1 (5 bases). This CDR3 has 13 amino acids. V lost 1 base and J 11 bases, leaving 17 bases between the germline ends. CDR1 is GTSNPN and CDR2 is SVGIG in the germline V gene (reference sequence). CDR3 sequence reads: CAWSDQGISLAFF. The CDR3 coding sequence is TGTGCCTGGAGTGACCAGGGAATTTCGTTGGCTTTCTTT.

The V and J genes are TRBV12-5 and TRBJ2-1, with TRBD2 matching over 12 bases. The CDR3 sequence is 20 residues long. J was trimmed by 7 bases and V by 6 bases; bases with no gene match: 22. Germline lookup yields CDR1 LGHNT and CDR2 FRNRAP. CDR3 sequence: CASGLAGGVQLAGDRNEQFF. The CDR3 nucleotides are TGTGCTAGTGGCCTAGCGGGGGGGGTACAGCTAGCGGGAGACAGGAATGAGCAGTTCTTC.

The chain has TRBV5-1 and TRBJ2-1, with TRBD2 matching over 11 bases. The CDR3 runs 15 residues. Trimming cost V 0 bases and J 10 bases; bases outside gene matches: 6. The germline V gene has CDR1 SGHRS and CDR2 YFSETQ. CDR3 sequence reads: CASSLVALAGGEQFF. In nucleotides, the CDR3 is TGCGCCAGCAGCTTGGTAGCTCTAGCGGGAGGAGAGCAGTTCTTC.

The V gene is TRBV7-6, the J gene TRBJ1-3; D is undetermined. Germline V lookup: CDR1 SGHVS, CDR2 FNYEAQ. V gave up 8 bases and J gave up 0 bases, with 20 bases separating them. The CDR3 totals 17 residues. This CDR3 reads CASPRVGRRSSGNTIYF. The CDR3 bases are TGTGCCAGCCCGAGGGTCGGGCGGCGTAGCTCTGGAAACACCATATATTTT.

The J gene is TRBJ2-7, the V gene TRBV4-1; 9 nucleotides match TRBD2. V lost 1 base and J lost 4; bases outside the gene matches: 11. The germline CDR1 and CDR2 sequences are MGHRA and YSYEKL. This CDR3 region has 17 residues. The CDR3 sequence is CASSQVPGASGVYEQYF. The CDR3 coding sequence is TGCGCCAGCAGCCAAGTGCCCGGGGCTAGCGGGGTATACGAGCAGTACTTC.

The rearrangement uses TRBV19 and TRBJ2-3; 7 bases map to TRBD2. The CDR3 spans 14 residues. Germline V gene sequence: CDR1 LNHDA, CDR2 SQIVND (reference sequence). V trimming: 11 bases; J trimming: 3 bases; junction bases outside the gene matches: 11. CDR3 loop: CASARLAETDTQYF. CDR3 DNA: TGTGCCTCTGCTCGACTAGCAGAGACAGATACGCAGTATTTT.

The chain joins TRBV7-8 to TRBJ2-7; TRBD2 is a possible D gene (6 bases). Germline V gene data show CDR1 as SGHVS and CDR2 as FQNEAQ. Trimming took 1 base from V and 7 from J, leaving 11 bases between them. The CDR3 spans 13 residues. CDR3 loop: CASSLDLAGEQYF. The CDR3 DNA reads as TGTGCCAGCAGCTTAGACCTGGCGGGGGAGCAGTACTTC.

The J gene is TRBJ1-2, the V gene TRBV4-3; D ambiguous. Trimming took off 5 bases at V and 7 bases at J, with 20 bases between the two ends. Germline CDR1 and CDR2: LGHNA and YSLEER. The CDR3 has 15 amino acids. The CDR3 region is CASSSTYGKGAGYTF. CDR3 nucleotides: TGCGCCAGCAGCTCGACCTACGGTAAGGGAGCTGGCTACACCTTC.

This chain connects TRBV5-1 to TRBJ2-5, with D possibly being TRBD2 (5 bases). CDR3 length equals 14 residues. V lost 0 bases and J lost 4, with 10 bases in between. The V gene's germline CDR1 is SGHRS and CDR2 YFSETQ. The CDR3 sequence is CASSLVLEGETQYF. The CDR3 DNA follows: TGCGCCAGCAGCTTGGTATTAGAGGGAGAGACCCAGTACTTC.

The chain couples TRBV18 to TRBJ1-4; the D is unclear. In germline, CDR1 is KGHSH, CDR2 LQKENI. The CDR3 totals 15 residues. Trimming took off 3 bases at V and 2 bases at J, with 10 bases between the two ends. CDR3 sequence: CASSPQEGTNEKLFF. CDR3 DNA sequence: TGTGCCAGCTCACCGCAGGAAGGTACTAATGAAAAACTGTTTTTT.

The chain employs TRBV10-3 and TRBJ2-5; 7 positions agree with TRBD1. The germline V gene encodes CDR1 ENHRY and CDR2 SYGVKD. This CDR3 contains 13 residues. Trimming removed 6 bases from V and 1 base from J; junction bases left unmatched: 2. The CDR3 nucleotides are TGTGCCATCAGGACAGGGAGCCAAGAGACCCAGTACTTC. The encoded protein is CAIRTGSQETQYF.

This clone was observed a few times. The V gene is TRBV5-1, the J gene TRBJ2-4; 9 positions match TRBD1. V lost 5 bases and J lost 0; bases outside the gene matches: 6. The CDR3 extends over 16 amino acids. Germline CDR1 and CDR2: SGHRS and YFSETQ. CDR3 DNA: TGCGCCAGCAGTTCAACAGGGGGCGTAGCCAAAAACATTCAGTACTTC. This encodes CASSSTGGVAKNIQYF.

This chain uses TRBV28 with TRBJ1-1; unclear D gene. The length of the CDR3 is 15 residues. The V gene's germline CDR1 is MDHEN and CDR2 SYDVKM. V lost 2 bases, J lost 7 bases, and 17 bases lay in between. The CDR3 here is CASSLISAGKLEAFF. The CDR3, as DNA: TGTGCCAGCAGTTTAATCTCGGCCGGGAAGCTTGAAGCTTTCTTT.

This clone occurred a few times. This chain connects TRBV9 to TRBJ2-7, with 9 bases aligning to TRBD2. Germline lookup yields CDR1 SGDLS and CDR2 YYNGEE. With V trimmed by 4 bases and J by 1 base, 9 bases remained unmatched. The CDR3 extends over 16 amino acids. The CDR3 reads CASSISGLAGSYEQYF. In nucleotides, the CDR3 is TGTGCCAGCAGCATTTCAGGTCTAGCGGGGTCCTACGAGCAGTACTTC.

This clone has only a few counts. V is TRBV4-1 and J is TRBJ2-7; 11 positions match TRBD2. Trimming removed 4 bases from V and 0 bases from J; junction bases left unmatched: 11. The CDR3 sequence is 18 residues long. Looked up from germline, CDR1 is MGHRA and CDR2 is YSYEKL. The CDR3 coding sequence is TGCGCCAGCAGCCCGAACCTGGGTAGCGGGGGGGTCTCCTACGAGCAGTACTTC. Translating it yields CASSPNLGSGGVSYEQYF.

In its sample, this clone was seen a few times. The gene calls are TRBV2 and TRBJ2-7, with a weak D call TRBD2 (5 bases). V was pared by 6 bases and J by 4 bases, with 13 bases between. Per the germline V gene, CDR1 is SNHLY and CDR2 is FYNNEI. The CDR3 is 13 amino acids. The DNA for the CDR3 is TGTGCCAGCAGCCCGGGATCCCTTTACGAGCAGTACTTC. Its translation: CASSPGSLYEQYF.

This chain joins TRBV2 and TRBJ2-2; D is uncertain. CDR3 length equals 16 residues. V lost 4 bases, J lost 0 bases, and 12 bases lay in between. The germline V gene has CDR1 SNHLY and CDR2 FYNNEI. CDR3 sequence: CASSVRLPANTGELFF. The CDR3 bases are TGTGCCAGCAGTGTTAGACTGCCCGCGAACACCGGGGAGCTGTTTTTT. Full variable domain (outside the CDR3, taken from reference TRBV2 and TRBJ2-2): EPEVTQTPSHQVTQMGQEVILRCVPISNHLYFYWYRQILGQKVEFLVSFYNNEISEKSEIFDDQFSVERPDGSNFTLKIRSTKLEDSAMYFCASSVRLPANTGELFFGEGSRLTVL.

V is TRBV9 and J is TRBJ2-6; D call uncertain. Trimming left V 0 bases short and J 0 bases short, with 4 bases between. Germline CDR1 reads SGDLS; CDR2 reads YYNGEE. CDR3 length equals 15 residues. The CDR3 here is CASSVVGSGANVLTF. CDR3 DNA sequence: TGTGCCAGCAGCGTAGTCGGCTCTGGGGCCAACGTCCTGACTTTC.

V usage is TRBV5-1 and J usage is TRBJ2-7, with D perhaps matching TRBD2 (5 bases). This CDR3 comprises 11 residues. From germline, CDR1 is SGHRS and CDR2 YFSETQ. V lost 0 bases, J lost 10 bases, and 8 bases lay in between. The CDR3 DNA sequence: TGCGCCAGCAGCTTGGGGGGAGAACAGTACTTC. Protein product: CASSLGGEQYF. The full variable domain, in which reference TRBV5-1 and TRBJ2-7 provide the parts outside the CDR3, is KAGVTQTPRYLIKTRGQQVTLSCSPISGHRSVSWYQQTPGQGLQFLFEYFSETQRNKGNFPGRFSGRQFSNSRSEMNVSTLELGDSALYLCASSLGGEQYFGPGTRLTVT.

The sample holds one count of this clone. This chain links TRBV5-1 with TRBJ2-4; TRBD1 agrees at 9 bases. The CDR3 sequence is 14 residues long. After removal of 2 bases from V and 8 bases from J, the junction contained 5 bases not matched to a gene. Germline-derived CDR1 and CDR2 are SGHRS and YFSETQ. The CDR3 loop reads CASSLRTGEDIQYF. The CDR3, as DNA: TGCGCCAGCAGCTTACGGACAGGGGAGGACATTCAGTACTTC. The variable domain in full, with the rest retrieved from reference TRBV5-1 and TRBJ2-4, is KAGVTQTPRYLIKTRGQQVTLSCSPISGHRSVSWYQQTPGQGLQFLFEYFSETQRNKGNFPGRFSGRQFSNSRSEMNVSTLELGDSALYLCASSLRTGEDIQYFGAGTRLSVL.